The 11 T cell receptor beta chains below come from one sample, sequenced in a study of breast tumors, draining lymph nodes, adjacent tissues. TCRdb re-derived calls from the multiplex PCR reads in MiXCR, one entry per CDR3 protein. The table shows tens of thousands of distinct CDR3 sequences, with about 38% occurring only once. Sequences were obtained from breast tumor tissue. The source is a female donor with breast cancer. Some clones in this sample may be carry-over from other donors' samples.

Worth noting for this clonotype: An end of the junction does not agree with germline; a read error may underlie this. This chain joins TRBV25-1 and TRBJ2-5, with D tentatively TRBD1 (6 bases). CDR1 is MGHDK and CDR2 is SYGVNS in the germline V gene. The CDR3 loop spans 16 amino acids. The CDR3 DNA reads TGTGCCAGCGGTGAAGGGGGACACCCACCTCAAGAGACCCAGTACTTC. Protein product: CASGEGGHPPQETQYF.

The chain recombines TRBV6-6 with TRBJ2-1; D remains unclear. The germline V gene has CDR1 MNHNY and CDR2 SVGAGI (reference sequence). The ends were cut back, 6 bases at V and 6 bases at J, with 9 bases in the middle. The length of the CDR3 is 12 residues. CDR3 in amino acids: CASSPGLNEQFF. The DNA for the CDR3 is TGTGCCAGCAGCCCCGGCCTCAATGAGCAGTTCTTC.

The chain combines TRBV7-8 with TRBJ2-2; 10 nucleotides align to TRBD1. This CDR3 region has 16 residues. Trimming cost V 5 bases and J 4 bases; bases outside gene matches: 7. Per germline, CDR1 SGHVS and CDR2 FQNEAQ. CDR3 in DNA: TGTGCCAGCAGCATTACCGGGACAGGGGCCACCGGGGAGCTGTTTTTT. Translated, it gives CASSITGTGATGELFF.

The chain links TRBV6-5 to TRBJ1-2; unclear D gene. CDR3 length equals 13 residues. Germline CDR1 and CDR2: MNHEY and SVGAGI. Trimming took off 5 bases at V and 6 bases at J, with 13 bases between the two ends. The CDR3 region is CASSRSAGHGYTF. The CDR3 DNA reads as TGTGCCAGCAGTCGCTCTGCTGGCCATGGCTACACCTTC.

The rearrangement joins TRBV2 to TRBJ1-5; D gene unclear. CDR1 is SNHLY, CDR2 FYNNEI, per germline. The CDR3 sequence is 13 residues long. V was pared by 6 bases and J by 5 bases, with 11 bases between. The CDR3 loop reads CASSWGRDQPQHF. The CDR3 DNA reads TGTGCCAGCAGCTGGGGAAGGGATCAGCCCCAGCATTTT.

Ten or more counts support this clonotype. The chain recombines TRBV11-2 with TRBJ2-7, with D hard to call. In germline, CDR1 is SGHAT, CDR2 FQNNGV. Trimming took off 1 base at V and 3 bases at J, with 13 bases between the two ends. This CDR3 contains 15 residues. The CDR3 loop is CASSLAPGFFYEQYF. In DNA, the CDR3 is TGTGCCAGCAGCTTAGCTCCTGGCTTCTTCTACGAGCAGTACTTC.

This clonotype was counted once. The chain combines TRBV20-1 with TRBJ2-5; TRBD2 is a possible D gene (6 bases). V lost 0 bases and J 1 base, leaving 18 bases between the germline ends. Per the germline V gene, CDR1 is DFQATT and CDR2 is SNEGSKA (reference sequence). CDR3 length: 17 residues. CDR3 amino acids: CSARDERTTATQETQYF. DNA of the CDR3: TGCAGTGCTAGAGATGAGCGGACTACCGCGACCCAAGAGACCCAGTACTTC.

The V call is TRBV7-2, the J call TRBJ1-2; 9 bases are shared with TRBD1. CDR1 and CDR2 from the germline V gene are SGHTA and FQGNSA. After removal of 1 base from V and 4 bases from J, the junction contained 4 bases not matched to a gene. CDR3 length: 15 residues. CDR3 in amino acids: CASSLVTGGIYGYTF. Written as DNA, the CDR3 is TGTGCCAGCAGCTTAGTAACAGGGGGCATCTATGGCTACACCTTC.

This clonotype was detected ten times or more. The chain is built from TRBV5-6 and TRBJ2-2; weak D call: TRBD1 (8 bases). CDR1 SGHDT and CDR2 YYEEEE come from the germline V gene. The CDR3 is made up of 20 amino acids. The ends were cut back, 4 bases at V and 1 base at J, with 26 bases in the middle. The DNA for the CDR3 is TGTGCCAGCAGCAATATCTGGACAGGGCGGCTAGCGGTGAACACCGGGGAGCTGTTTTTT. Encoded protein: CASSNIWTGRLAVNTGELFF.

A note on this clonotype: This CDR3 fails to terminate in the conserved phenylalanine or tryptophan, so it likely reflects a read error. The chain employs TRBV7-8 and TRBJ2-5; the D is unclear. With 1 base removed from V and 0 bases from J, the gap between germline ends came to 6 bases. In germline, CDR1 is SGHVS, CDR2 FQNEAQ. This CDR3 spans 14 amino acids. This chain's CDR3 is CASSLGGNQETQYL. CDR3 DNA sequence: TGTGCCAGCAGCTTAGGGGGTAACCAAGAGACCCAGTACCTC.

This rearrangement joins TRBV5-1 to TRBJ1-4, with 11 nucleotides matching TRBD1. Trimming removed 4 bases from V and 7 bases from J; junction bases left unmatched: 0. This CDR3 comprises 13 residues. Germline CDR1 SGHRS, CDR2 YFSETQ. Written as DNA, the CDR3 is TGCGCCAGCAGCGGGACAGGGGGTGAAAAACTGTTTTTT. Encoded protein: CASSGTGGEKLFF. The whole variable domain, filled in from reference TRBV5-1 and TRBJ1-4, reads KAGVTQTPRYLIKTRGQQVTLSCSPISGHRSVSWYQQTPGQGLQFLFEYFSETQRNKGNFPGRFSGRQFSNSRSEMNVSTLELGDSALYLCASSGTGGEKLFFGSGTQLSVL.